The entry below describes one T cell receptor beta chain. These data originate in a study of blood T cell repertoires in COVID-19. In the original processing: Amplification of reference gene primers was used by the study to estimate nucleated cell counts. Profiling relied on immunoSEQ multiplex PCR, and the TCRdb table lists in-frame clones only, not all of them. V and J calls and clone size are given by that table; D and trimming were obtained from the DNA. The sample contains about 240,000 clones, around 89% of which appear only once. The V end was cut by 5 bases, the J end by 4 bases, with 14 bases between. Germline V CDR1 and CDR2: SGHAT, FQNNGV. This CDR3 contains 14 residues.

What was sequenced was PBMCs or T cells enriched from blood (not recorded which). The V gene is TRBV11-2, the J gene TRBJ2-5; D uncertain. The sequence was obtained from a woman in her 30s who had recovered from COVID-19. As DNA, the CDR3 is TGTGCCAGCAGCATCAGCCTAGTTCCAGAGACCCAGTACTTC. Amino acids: CASSISLVPETQYF.